Following are 14 T cell receptor beta chains from one sample sequenced in a study of blood T cell repertoires in COVID-19. Profiled with immunoSEQ multiplex PCR; TCRdb holds only in-frame clones, not every one. Of roughly 260,000 clones listed, roughly nine tenths are singletons. The sequencing input was PBMCs or T cells enriched from blood (not recorded which). These receptors were collected from a woman under 30 who had recovered from COVID-19.

This chain uses TRBV19 with TRBJ1-2; no definite D call. Trimming took off 6 bases at V and 5 bases at J, with 13 bases between the two ends. CDR3 length: 13 residues. Per the germline V gene, CDR1 is LNHDA and CDR2 is SQIVND (reference sequence). The CDR3: CASRFERRYGYTF. CDR3 DNA sequence: TGTGCCAGTAGGTTCGAGCGACGATATGGCTACACCTTC.

The chain recombines TRBV27 with TRBJ2-1; the D gene is possibly TRBD2 (5 bases). The germline V gene has CDR1 MNHEY and CDR2 SMNVEV (reference sequence). The length of the CDR3 is 15 residues. Between the trimmed V and J ends, which lost 4 bases and 5 bases, there was a span of 15 bases. For the CDR3, the DNA is TGTGCCAGCAGTTCCCTCGGTGGGCGGGACAATGAGCAGTTCTTC. Its protein is CASSSLGGRDNEQFF.

This sequence joins TRBV28 and TRBJ2-3, with 8 positions matching TRBD2. CDR3 length: 15 amino acids. In germline, CDR1 is MDHEN, CDR2 SYDVKM. Trimming cost V 7 bases and J 2 bases; bases outside gene matches: 8. CDR3 bases: TGTGCCAGCACCGTAGCGGGGTATTACACAGATACGCAGTATTTT. It specifies CASTVAGYYTDTQYF.

This chain uses TRBV19 with TRBJ2-7; D unclear. The V and J ends lost 0 bases and 5 bases respectively, with 5 bases between them. Germline V CDR1 and CDR2: LNHDA, SQIVND (reference sequence). The CDR3 is made up of 12 amino acids. CDR3 nucleotide sequence: TGTGCCAGTAGTATAGATCTAAACGAGCAGTACTTC. Translated, it gives CASSIDLNEQYF.

The chain uses TRBV25-1 and TRBJ2-7, with 15 positions matching TRBD2. V lost 6 bases, J lost 4 bases, and 1 base stayed unmatched. There are 14 residues in the CDR3. CDR1 and CDR2 from the germline V gene are MGHDK and SYGVNS. CDR3 loop: CASRGTSGGYEQYF. CDR3 sequence (DNA): TGTGCCAGCAGGGGGACTAGCGGGGGGTACGAGCAGTACTTC.

This chain links TRBV10-3 with TRBJ1-1, with a weak D call TRBD1 (5 bases). Germline CDR1 ENHRY, CDR2 SYGVKD. This CDR3 region has 15 residues. The germline V and J ends were trimmed by 6 bases and 1 base, with 15 bases remaining between them. The CDR3 loop reads CAIRALGGTNTEAFF. CDR3 sequence (DNA): TGTGCCATCAGGGCCCTCGGGGGGACGAACACTGAAGCTTTCTTT.

The chain couples TRBV11-3 to TRBJ2-3; 9 nucleotides agree with TRBD1. This CDR3 is 15 amino acids long. The germline V gene encodes CDR1 SGHNT and CDR2 YENEEA. V dropped 5 bases and J dropped 3; count of bases not matched to a gene: 6. The CDR3 here is CASSPRTGATDTQYF. CDR3 DNA: TGTGCCAGCAGCCCTCGGACAGGGGCGACAGATACGCAGTATTTT.

The V call is TRBV3-1 (or the pseudogene TRBV3-2), the J call TRBJ2-3, with 11 nucleotides matching TRBD2. V trimming: 1 base; J trimming: 3 bases; junction bases outside the gene matches: 9. Germline values: CDR1 LGHDT, CDR2 YNNKEL (reference sequence). This CDR3 is built from 18 residues. CDR3: CASSQVARSGGATDTQYF. The CDR3, as DNA: TGTGCCAGCAGCCAAGTGGCCCGTAGCGGGGGGGCTACAGATACGCAGTATTTT.

The chain employs TRBV5-1 and TRBJ1-1, with 8 bases identical to TRBD1. V was clipped by 4 bases and J by 6 bases; unmatched bases: 11. CDR1 and CDR2 from the germline V gene are SGHRS and YFSETQ. CDR3 length: 15 residues. The CDR3 protein is CASSADRAGSSEAFF. CDR3 coding DNA: TGCGCCAGCAGCGCGGACAGGGCTGGAAGCTCTGAAGCTTTCTTT.

CDR3 amino acids: CASSFGTSGNNEQFF. The CDR3 nucleotides read TGTGCCAGCAGTTTTGGGACTAGCGGAAACAATGAGCAGTTCTTC. The chain is built from TRBV27 and TRBJ2-1, with TRBD2 matching 11 bases. This CDR3 contains 15 residues. Trimming took 3 bases from V and 5 from J; bases not matched to a gene: 3. Per germline, CDR1 MNHEY and CDR2 SMNVEV (reference sequence).

The gene calls are TRBV5-5 and TRBJ1-3; no clear D gene. The germline V gene has CDR1 SGHKS and CDR2 YYEKEE (reference sequence). The CDR3 is 15 residues long. V lost 0 bases and J lost 1, with 8 bases in between. The DNA for the CDR3 is TGTGCCAGCAGCTTGGGCAGGCGATCTGGAAACACCATATATTTT. It translates to CASSLGRRSGNTIYF.

The chain is built from TRBV30 and TRBJ2-5, with D perhaps matching TRBD1 (5 bases). Trimming pared 2 bases from V and 5 bases from J, leaving 12 bases between. Germline assignment: CDR1 GTSNPN and CDR2 SVGIG (reference sequence). The CDR3 is 13 amino acids. Written as DNA, the CDR3 is TGTGCCTGGAGTAAGGGGATCCGGGAGACCCAGTACTTC. Protein product: CAWSKGIRETQYF.

The chain uses TRBV6-2 or TRBV6-3 and TRBJ1-1; unclear D gene. Trimming pared 0 bases from V and 8 bases from J, leaving 7 bases between. This CDR3 has 12 amino acids. CDR1 and CDR2 from the germline V gene are MNHEY and SVGEGT. The CDR3 spells CASSYSGGEAFF. DNA for the CDR3: TGTGCCAGCAGTTACTCGGGAGGAGAAGCTTTCTTT.

The rearrangement links TRBV5-6 to TRBJ1-3; 8 bases align to TRBD1. This CDR3 region has 15 residues. Trimming took 8 bases from V and 0 from J; bases not matched to a gene: 7. Germline assignment: CDR1 SGHDT and CDR2 YYEEEE. The CDR3 nucleotides read TGTGCCAGTCAAACAGGGGGAACCTCTGGAAACACCATATATTTT. This translates into CASQTGGTSGNTIYF.